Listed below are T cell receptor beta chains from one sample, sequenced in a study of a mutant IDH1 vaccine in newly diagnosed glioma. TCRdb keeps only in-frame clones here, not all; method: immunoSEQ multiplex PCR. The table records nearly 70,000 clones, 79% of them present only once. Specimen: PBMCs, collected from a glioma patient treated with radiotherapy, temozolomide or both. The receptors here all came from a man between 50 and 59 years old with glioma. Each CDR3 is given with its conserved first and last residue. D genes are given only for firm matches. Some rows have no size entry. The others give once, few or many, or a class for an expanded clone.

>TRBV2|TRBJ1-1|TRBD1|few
CASSVGQAYTEAFF
TGTGCCAGCAGTGTAGGACAGGCGTACACTGAAGCTTTCTTT
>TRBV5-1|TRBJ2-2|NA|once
CASSTGTTGELFF
TGCGCCAGCAGCACCGGGACTACCGGGGAGCTGTTTTTT
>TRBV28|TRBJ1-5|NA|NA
CASSSRRVDQPQHF
TGTGCCAGCAGTTCTCGCAGGGTTGATCAGCCCCAGCATTTT
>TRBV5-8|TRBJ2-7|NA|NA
CASSLNSYEQYF
TGTGCCAGCAGCTTGAACAGCTACGAGCAGTACTTC
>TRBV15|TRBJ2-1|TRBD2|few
CATSRGLANINEQFF
TGTGCCACCAGCAGAGGACTAGCTAATATCAATGAGCAGTTCTTC
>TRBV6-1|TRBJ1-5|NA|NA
CASSATVSNQPQHF
TGTGCCAGCAGTGCCACGGTTAGCAATCAGCCCCAGCATTTT
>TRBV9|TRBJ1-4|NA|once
CASSLRTGATNEKLFF
TGTGCCAGCAGCTTGCGGACGGGGGCAACTAATGAAAAACTGTTTTTT
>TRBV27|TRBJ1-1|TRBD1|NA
CASSLDRYTEAFF
TGTGCCAGCAGTCTGGACAGGTACACTGAAGCTTTCTTT
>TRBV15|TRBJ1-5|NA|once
CATSGRTDYNQPQHF
TGTGCCACCAGCGGACGGACTGACTACAATCAGCCCCAGCATTTT
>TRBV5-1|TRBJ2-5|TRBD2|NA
CASSSSGTSDETQYF
TGCGCCAGCAGCTCTTCCGGGACTAGCGATGAGACCCAGTACTTC
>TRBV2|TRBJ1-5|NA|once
CASCSERDSNQPQHF
TGTGCCAGCTGTTCTGAGAGGGATAGCAATCAGCCCCAGCATTTT
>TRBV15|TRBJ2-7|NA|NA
CATSRGFPVYEQYF
TGTGCCACCAGCAGAGGATTCCCGGTCTACGAGCAGTACTTC
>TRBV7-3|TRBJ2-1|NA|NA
CASSGRAGPYAEQFF
TGTGCCAGCAGTGGTCGAGCTGGGCCATACGCTGAGCAGTTCTTC
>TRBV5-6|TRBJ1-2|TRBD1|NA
CASSLVDRGLAGYTF
TGTGCCAGCAGCTTGGTGGACAGGGGGCTTGCTGGCTACACCTTC
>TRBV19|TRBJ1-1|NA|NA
CASSIGGGGTEAFF
TGTGCCAGTAGTATTGGGGGAGGGGGCACTGAAGCTTTCTTT
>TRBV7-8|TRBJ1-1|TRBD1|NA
CASSPGWDREAFF
TGTGCCAGCAGCCCGGGCTGGGACAGGGAGGCTTTCTTT
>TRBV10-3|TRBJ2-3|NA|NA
CAISEGAEDTQYF
TGTGCCATCAGTGAAGGGGCAGAGGATACGCAGTATTTT
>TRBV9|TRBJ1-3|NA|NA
CASSAWDTGGNTIYF
TGTGCCAGCAGCGCCTGGGACACAGGGGGAAACACCATATATTTT
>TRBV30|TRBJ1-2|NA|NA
CAWSVTSGSEGYTF
TGTGCCTGGAGTGTAACATCAGGGTCGGAAGGCTACACCTTC
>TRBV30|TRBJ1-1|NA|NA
CAWSVAIEAFF
TGTGCCTGGAGTGTAGCTATTGAAGCTTTCTTT
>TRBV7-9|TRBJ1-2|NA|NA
CASSLESGPYGYTF
TGTGCCAGCAGCTTAGAATCGGGCCCCTATGGCTACACCTTC
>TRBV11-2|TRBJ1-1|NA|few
CASSLEGGLAAGEAFF
TGTGCCAGCAGCTTAGAGGGAGGACTGGCGGCTGGTGAAGCTTTCTTT
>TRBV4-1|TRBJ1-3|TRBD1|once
CASSPLGTGKGNTIYF
TGCGCCAGCAGCCCCCTGGGGACAGGGAAAGGAAACACCATATATTTT
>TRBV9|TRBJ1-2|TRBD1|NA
CASSPMTGIEGYTF
TGTGCCAGCAGCCCCATGACAGGGATTGAGGGCTACACCTTC
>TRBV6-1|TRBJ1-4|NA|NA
CASSEDRSTNEKLFF
TGTGCCAGCAGTGAGGACAGATCAACTAATGAAAAACTGTTTTTT
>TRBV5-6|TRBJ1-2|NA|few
CASSLAGDYGYTF
TGTGCCAGCAGCTTGGCGGGGGACTATGGCTACACCTTC
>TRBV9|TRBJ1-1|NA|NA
CASSGRVSGNTEAFF
TGTGCCAGCAGCGGTCGGGTGTCGGGGAACACTGAAGCTTTCTTT
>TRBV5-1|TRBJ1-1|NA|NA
CASSLTGNTEAFF
TGCGCCAGCAGCTTGACGGGGAACACTGAAGCTTTCTTT
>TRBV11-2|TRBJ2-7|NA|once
CASSLDSGALTSYEQYF
TGTGCCAGCAGCTTAGATTCGGGAGCGTTGACCTCCTACGAGCAGTACTTC
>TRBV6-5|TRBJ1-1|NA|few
CASQGPTEAFF
TGTGCCAGCCAGGGGCCCACTGAAGCTTTCTTT
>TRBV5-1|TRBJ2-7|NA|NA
CASAGGTGDSYEQYF
TGCGCCAGCGCGGGAGGGACAGGGGACTCCTACGAGCAGTACTTC